This is a list of T cell receptor beta chains from one sample in a study of OX40 agonist ivuxolimab in advanced cancers. The assay was immunoSEQ multiplex PCR, and TCRdb's table has in-frame clones only and misses some. This table has tens of thousands of clones, about 90% appearing once. This material consisted of CD4+ or CD8+ T cells sorted from blood, taken in a trial of the OX40 agonist ivuxolimab. The receptors come from an adult with an advanced solid tumor such as melanoma, head and neck, liver or kidney cancer. CDR3s include the opening cysteine and the closing phenylalanine or tryptophan. Fields, in order: D gene, J gene, V gene, clone size, CDR3 DNA, CDR3 protein. D genes are given only for firm matches. The listing skips clone size in some rows; elsewhere it reads once, few, many or a size class.

D gene: .
J gene: TRBJ1-2
V gene: TRBV4-1
clone size: .
CDR3 DNA: TGCGCCAGCAGTCCGACAGGAGCTAACTATGGCTACACCTTC
CDR3 protein: CASSPTGANYGYTF

D gene: .
J gene: TRBJ1-2
V gene: TRBV15
clone size: .
CDR3 DNA: TGTGCCACCAGGAGGCTGGCATTGGATGACTACACCTTC
CDR3 protein: CATRRLALDDYTF

D gene: .
J gene: TRBJ1-1
V gene: TRBV4-2
clone size: .
CDR3 DNA: TGTGCCAGCAGCCAAGTAGGCCGCATTGAAGCTTTCTTT
CDR3 protein: CASSQVGRIEAFF

D gene: TRBD2
J gene: TRBJ2-1
V gene: TRBV19
clone size: .
CDR3 DNA: TGTGCCAGTAGTCCCGGGACTAGCGGGAGTATGCAGTTCTTC
CDR3 protein: CASSPGTSGSMQFF

D gene: TRBD1
J gene: TRBJ2-2
V gene: TRBV19
clone size: .
CDR3 DNA: TGTGCCAGTAGTATTGACAGGGGGTCCACCGGGGAGCTGTTTTTT
CDR3 protein: CASSIDRGSTGELFF

D gene: .
J gene: TRBJ2-5
V gene: TRBV7-8
clone size: .
CDR3 DNA: TGTGCCAGCAGCTTAGTTGAGGAGACCCAGTACTTC
CDR3 protein: CASSLVEETQYF

D gene: TRBD1
J gene: TRBJ2-3
V gene: TRBV2
clone size: few
CDR3 DNA: TGTGCCAGCAGGGACAGGCTCAGCAGCACAGATACGCAGTATTTT
CDR3 protein: CASRDRLSSTDTQYF

D gene: .
J gene: TRBJ2-7
V gene: TRBV30
clone size: .
CDR3 DNA: TGTGCCTGCCAGGGGACCTACGAGCAGTACTTC
CDR3 protein: CACQGTYEQYF

D gene: TRBD2
J gene: TRBJ2-3
V gene: TRBV5-8
clone size: .
CDR3 DNA: TGTGCCAGCAGCTTGGGGACTAGCAAAGAAGATACGCAGTATTTT
CDR3 protein: CASSLGTSKEDTQYF

D gene: .
J gene: TRBJ2-7
V gene: TRBV27
clone size: .
CDR3 DNA: TGTGCCAGCAGTCTAGACAGGTTGCAGTACTTC
CDR3 protein: CASSLDRLQYF

D gene: .
J gene: TRBJ1-2
V gene: TRBV10-3
clone size: .
CDR3 DNA: TGTGCCATTAAGGAGTATGGCTACACCTTC
CDR3 protein: CAIKEYGYTF

D gene: .
J gene: TRBJ2-7
V gene: TRBV29-1
clone size: .
CDR3 DNA: TGCAGCGGACGGGTTTTCTACGAGCAGTACTTC
CDR3 protein: CSGRVFYEQYF

D gene: .
J gene: TRBJ2-7
V gene: TRBV5-4
clone size: once
CDR3 DNA: TGTGCCAGCAGCTTGGGGGCGGGACGGACCTACGAGCAGTACTTC
CDR3 protein: CASSLGAGRTYEQYF

D gene: TRBD2
J gene: TRBJ2-1
V gene: TRBV9
clone size: once
CDR3 DNA: TGTGCCAGCAGCGGTTCTAGCGGGAGTTACAATGAGCAGTTCTTC
CDR3 protein: CASSGSSGSYNEQFF

D gene: .
J gene: TRBJ2-1
V gene: TRBV1
clone size: .
CDR3 DNA: TGCACCAGCACCCCTAGCGGGGGGATCTACAATGAGCAGTTCTTC
CDR3 protein: CTSTPSGGIYNEQFF

D gene: TRBD1
J gene: TRBJ2-7
V gene: TRBV6-5
clone size: .
CDR3 DNA: TGTGCCAGCAGTTACGGGACAGGGGATCTATACGAGCAGTACTTC
CDR3 protein: CASSYGTGDLYEQYF

D gene: .
J gene: TRBJ1-1
V gene: TRBV18
clone size: .
CDR3 DNA: TGTGCCAGCTCACAGGCCCCGCCGGCGGCTTTCTTT
CDR3 protein: CASSQAPPAAFF